A single sample is the source of the 16 T cell receptor beta chains below, sequenced in a study of T cells in Graves' hyperthyroidism and ophthalmopathy. Amplified TCR beta CDR3 regions came from RNA transcripts. The HTBI set primed first-round TCR CDR3 RT-PCR. TCRdb re-analysed the multiplex PCR reads in MiXCR, keeping a single row per CDR3 protein. The sample lists about 350,000 distinct CDR3 sequences; approximately 14% were seen once. The sequencing sample was made of blood. The receptors shown here come from a woman aged 25 to 39 with Graves' hyperthyroidism.

This clonotype was found many times. The rearrangement links TRBV7-9 to TRBJ2-1; 8 bases match TRBD1. Trimming at V came to 5 bases and at J to 1 base, leaving 1 base not matched to a gene. The CDR3 consists of 14 residues. Germline values: CDR1 SEHNR, CDR2 FQNEAQ (reference sequence). The DNA for the CDR3 is TGTGCCAGCAGCCACAGGGGGTCCTACAATGAGCAGTTCTTC. This gives the protein CASSHRGSYNEQFF.

This clonotype was observed at least ten times. The chain carries TRBV20-1 and TRBJ2-1, with D unclear. Germline V gives CDR1 DFQATT, CDR2 SNEGSKA (reference sequence). The CDR3 has 13 amino acids. The ends were cut back, 2 bases at V and 4 bases at J, with 9 bases in the middle. This CDR3 reads CSARTAVYNEQFF. CDR3 nucleotide sequence: TGCAGTGCTAGAACGGCGGTTTACAATGAGCAGTTCTTC.

This clonotype was detected many times. The CDR3 DNA sequence: TGTGCCAGCAGTTTAACCACTATGAACACTGAAGCTTTCTTT. This sequence encodes CASSLTTMNTEAFF. V gene TRBV28 combines with J gene TRBJ1-1; D is unclear. The CDR3 is 14 amino acids. Germline V gene sequence: CDR1 MDHEN, CDR2 SYDVKM. Trimming removed 2 bases at V and 0 bases at J, with 7 bases between. Full variable domain (remainder filled in from reference TRBV28 and TRBJ1-1): DVKVTQSSRYLVKRTGEKVFLECVQDMDHENMFWYRQDPGLGLRLIYFSYDVKMKEKGDIPEGYSVSREKKERFSLILESASTNQTSMYLCASSLTTMNTEAFFGQGTRLTVV.

This clonotype appeared a few times. CDR3 coding DNA: TGTGCCAGCTCACCAGCGGGAGACGAGCAGTACTTC. It yields the protein CASSPAGDEQYF. The chain combines TRBV18 with TRBJ2-7; 7 positions agree with TRBD2. CDR1 is KGHSH and CDR2 is LQKENI in the germline V gene. V lost 2 bases to trimming and J lost 5 bases; unmatched junction nucleotides: 0. The length of the CDR3 is 12 residues.

This clonotype has a count of ten or more. The rearrangement joins TRBV28 to TRBJ2-3; 7 bases map to TRBD1. The V gene end was trimmed by 4 bases and the J gene end by 6 bases; junction bases not matched to a gene: 7. Germline-derived CDR1 and CDR2 are MDHEN and SYDVKM. The CDR3 contains 14 residues. The chain's CDR3 is CASSSMKTGDTQYF. The CDR3 DNA reads TGTGCCAGCAGTTCCATGAAGACAGGGGATACGCAGTATTTT.

This clonotype was seen ten or more times. The chain has TRBV28 and TRBJ1-1, with D possibly TRBD1 on 6 matching bases. The CDR3 runs to 12 residues. Germline CDR1 reads MDHEN; CDR2 reads SYDVKM. Trimming removed 8 bases from V and 1 base from J, with 8 bases in between. The CDR3 nucleotides read TGTGCCAGCGGGGGGGCGAACACTGAAGCTTTCTTT. Translated: CASGGANTEAFF.

As for this clonotype: Being one base from a much bigger clone, this may be a read error. This chain joins TRBV20-1 and TRBJ2-5; possible D gene TRBD1, 6 bases. CDR1 DFQATT and CDR2 SNEGSKA come from the germline V gene (reference sequence). Trimming removed 5 bases at V and 4 bases at J, with 14 bases between. CDR3 size: 13 residues. Here the CDR3 DNA reads TGCAGTGCTGGACAGCTACCTCGAGAGACCCAGTACTTC. Protein: CSAGQLPRETQYF.

The chain is built from TRBV4-3 and TRBJ2-1, with TRBD1 matching 9 bases. The trim removed 6 bases at V and 6 bases at J, leaving 12 bases unmatched. CDR1 and CDR2 (germline): LGHNA, YSLEER. This CDR3 region has 16 residues. As DNA, the CDR3 is TGCGCCAGCAGTATCCGTCCCGGGACAGGGTCCAATGAGCAGTTCTTC. Translated: CASSIRPGTGSNEQFF.

This clonotype was recorded at least ten times. The gene calls are TRBV20-1 and TRBJ2-2; the D gene is possibly TRBD2 (6 bases). Trimming removed 0 bases at V and 7 bases at J, with 24 bases between. The germline V gene has CDR1 DFQATT and CDR2 SNEGSKA (reference sequence). The CDR3 consists of 18 residues. Written as DNA, the CDR3 is TGCAGTGCTAGAGAGACCCCCCCCAAGACTAGTTTGGGCGGGGAGCTGTTTTTT. Its translation: CSARETPPKTSLGGELFF.

This clonotype has a count of ten or more. The chain has TRBV6-1 and TRBJ1-1; D is ambiguous. Germline V gives CDR1 MNHNS, CDR2 SASEGT. This CDR3 comprises 15 residues. Deletions cut 6 bases from V and 1 base from J, with 15 bases between. In DNA, the CDR3 is TGTGCCAGCAGCCCCTTTGGGCTTCCGAACACTGAAGCTTTCTTT. Translating it yields CASSPFGLPNTEAFF.

This clonotype was recorded at least ten times. The chain carries TRBV5-6 and TRBJ2-1; D is uncertain. V was shortened by 7 bases and J by 8 bases, with 19 bases between the two germline ends. The germline V gene encodes CDR1 SGHDT and CDR2 YYEEEE. The CDR3 extends over 14 amino acids. The DNA of the CDR3 is TGTGCCAGCTTCCGCCGAGGTGGCCGGGATGAGCAGTTCTTC. Its translation: CASFRRGGRDEQFF.

The gene calls are TRBV20-1 and TRBJ2-7; D may correspond to TRBD1 or TRBD2 (5 bases each). This CDR3 contains 13 residues. V shed 6 bases and J shed 3 bases, with 15 bases lying between them. Germline-derived CDR1 and CDR2 are DFQATT and SNEGSKA (reference sequence). CDR3: CSAWRGASYEQYF. In DNA form, the CDR3 reads TGCAGTGCCTGGCGAGGGGCCAGCTACGAGCAGTACTTC.

This rearrangement joins TRBV20-1 to TRBJ2-2; no reliable D call. V gave up 5 bases and J gave up 3 bases, with 10 bases separating them. The CDR3 runs 13 residues. Germline-derived CDR1 and CDR2 are DFQATT and SNEGSKA (reference sequence). CDR3 amino acids: CSAPPRYTGELFF. CDR3 DNA sequence: TGCAGTGCTCCCCCCCGGTACACCGGGGAGCTGTTTTTT.

In its sample, this clonotype was seen a few times. The CDR3 sequence is CATSRDEGADNEQFF. CDR3 DNA sequence: TGTGCCACCAGCAGGGACGAGGGGGCAGACAATGAGCAGTTCTTC. This chain links TRBV15 with TRBJ2-1; TRBD1 matches at 7 bases. CDR1 and CDR2 from the germline V gene are LNHNV and YYDKDF (reference sequence). Losses at the gene ends were 3 bases for V and 5 bases for J; bases not matched to a gene: 7. The CDR3 spans 15 residues.

The rearrangement uses TRBV5-1 and TRBJ1-1; tentative D call: TRBD1 (6 bases). Trimming stripped 2 bases from V and 9 bases from J, with 11 bases between. Germline loops: CDR1 SGHRS, CDR2 YFSETQ. The length of the CDR3 is 12 residues. The CDR3 is CASSLDRRQAFF. Here the CDR3 DNA reads TGCGCCAGCAGCTTAGACAGGCGACAAGCTTTCTTT.

This clonotype was observed once. V is TRBV4-1 and J is TRBJ1-6, with a weak D call TRBD1 (5 bases). The CDR3 has 18 residues. With 0 bases removed from V and 2 bases from J, the gap between germline ends came to 14 bases. Germline V gene sequence: CDR1 MGHRA, CDR2 YSYEKL. CDR3 region: CASSQDRGEGTYNSPLHF. The CDR3 DNA reads TGCGCCAGCAGCCAAGATCGAGGGGAAGGAACCTATAATTCACCCCTCCACTTT.